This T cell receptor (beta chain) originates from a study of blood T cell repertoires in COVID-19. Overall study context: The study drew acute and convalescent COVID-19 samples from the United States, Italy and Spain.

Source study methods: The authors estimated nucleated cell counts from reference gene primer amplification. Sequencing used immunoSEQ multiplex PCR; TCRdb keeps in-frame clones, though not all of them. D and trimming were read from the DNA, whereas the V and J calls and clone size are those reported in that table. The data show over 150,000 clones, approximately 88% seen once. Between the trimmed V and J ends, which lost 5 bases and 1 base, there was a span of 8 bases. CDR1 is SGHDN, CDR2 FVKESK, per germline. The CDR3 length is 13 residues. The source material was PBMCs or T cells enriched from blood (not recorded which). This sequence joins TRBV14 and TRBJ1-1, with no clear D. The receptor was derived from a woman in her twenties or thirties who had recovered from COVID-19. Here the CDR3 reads CASSYKPNTEAFF. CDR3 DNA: TGTGCCAGCAGCTACAAACCGAACACTGAAGCTTTCTTT.